This T cell receptor (beta chain) derives from a study of blood T cell repertoires in COVID-19 (dated by TCRdb to about 2020). A note on the overall study: Samples from collaborators originated in the United States, Italy and Spain and spanned both the acute and convalescent phases of COVID-19. The dataset comprised deeply sampled blood TCRbeta repertoires from subjects exposed to, actively infected with, or recovered from COVID-19. The material from the prospective study consisted of cDNA or gDNA derived from T cells, B-cell-depleted T cells, or PBMCs. Samples were obtained from the ongoing ImmuneRACE study (first 160 participants) and from 1,000 to 1,500 subjects provided by 6 global collaborators. HLA class I and class II types, where available, came from metadata supplied by the sample provider rather than from assay-based typing. Sample metadata almost always included a de-identified subject ID, COVID-19 status, age in years and sex. The repertoires were released in a freely available public database meant as a resource for research on the immune response to SARS-CoV-2.

The immunoSEQ Assay, a bias-controlled multiplex PCR, was used to amplify TCRbeta CDR3 regions from genomic DNA. Per the original workflow: Within the assay, amplification of reference gene primers was used to estimate how many nucleated cells each sample contained. To quantify the absolute abundance of each unique TCRbeta CDR3 rearrangement, sequence reads were collapsed and filtered. For each sample, productive Simpson clonality was calculated as the square root of Simpson's diversity index over productive rearrangements. TCRdb took over this immuneACCESS table, retaining in-frame rearrangements with V and J assigned. Such tables are incomplete; in checked studies, under half of the missing clones stem from an unresolved V gene, and the remainder is unexplained. D and trimming were read from the DNA, whereas the V and J calls and clone size are those reported in that table. This sample gives about 50,000 clones in total; about 83% of them show up just once. The ten largest clonotypes hold about 14% of the sample.

Each collaborating institution followed its own protocols to collect whole blood in K2EDTA tubes. Collaborator samples were shipped for TCRbeta analysis as frozen whole blood, isolated PBMCs, or DNA extracted from either sample type. Broader findings and caveats from the paper: The amount of clinical and demographic metadata varied by source and participant and was provided uncurated.

Trimming removed 2 bases from V and 1 base from J, leaving 9 bases between the germline ends. Its CDR3 holds 15 amino acids, cysteine through phenylalanine. Here the CDR3 DNA is all that survives: 45 bases in frame from base 1. As encoded in the germline V gene, CDR1 is SGHAT while CDR2 is FQNNGV. Notes on this clone: Its antigen remains undetermined. No much larger clone exists at a distance of one base, and base qualities are not known.

The chain joins TRBV11-2 to TRBJ1-5; the best D guess is TRBD1, with 6 bases matching. Sample: peripheral blood. The source of this sequence is a human donor in a cohort sampled during active COVID-19. The CDR3 is CASSLRGNSNQPQHF. Read as DNA, the sequence is TGTGCCAGCAGCTTAAGGGGGAACAGCAATCAGCCCCAGCATTTT.